The 5 T cell receptor beta chains presented below share a single source sample, sequenced in a study of monozygotic twins with cystic fibrosis. The table came from immunoSEQ multiplex PCR; TCRdb's copy has only in-frame clones and leaves some out. Among 20,000 or so clones listed, 97% were seen once. The sequenced material came from blood. The receptor set was obtained from a woman in her twenties or thirties with cystic fibrosis.

This rearrangement joins TRBV25-1 to TRBJ2-5, with 8 bases matching TRBD1. V lost 1 base to trimming and J lost 4 bases; unmatched junction nucleotides: 11. The CDR3 length is 17 residues. The germline gives CDR1 MGHDK, CDR2 SYGVNS. The chain's CDR3 is CASSEFGTGPQGETQYF. For the CDR3, the DNA is TGTGCCAGCAGTGAATTCGGGACAGGCCCTCAAGGAGAGACCCAGTACTTC.

This sequence joins TRBV2 and TRBJ2-7; TRBD2 matches 11 bases. CDR3 size: 15 residues. Unmatched junction bases numbered 4, after V lost 1 base and J lost 5 bases. The germline gives CDR1 SNHLY, CDR2 FYNNEI. CDR3 sequence (DNA): TGTGCCAGCAGTGAAGGACTAGCGGGATTACACGAGCAGTACTTC. Its translation: CASSEGLAGLHEQYF. Variable domain in full (rest from reference TRBV2 and TRBJ2-7): EPEVTQTPSHQVTQMGQEVILRCVPISNHLYFYWYRQILGQKVEFLVSFYNNEISEKSEIFDDQFSVERPDGSNFTLKIRSTKLEDSAMYFCASSEGLAGLHEQYFGPGTRLTVT.

V usage is TRBV7-2 and J usage is TRBJ2-2, with TRBD1 identical over 7 bases. CDR3 length: 13 residues. V shed 5 bases and J 13 bases; nucleotides not matched to a gene: 10. Germline CDR1 SGHTA, CDR2 FQGNSA. Here the CDR3 DNA reads TGTGCCAGCAGCCTCGACAGGGATGGAGTGCTGTTTTTT. This sequence encodes CASSLDRDGVLFF. Supplemented by reference TRBV7-2 and TRBJ2-2, the full variable domain reads GAGVSQSPSNKVTEKGKDVELRCDPISGHTALYWYRQSLGQGLEFLIYFQGNSAPDKSGLPSDRFSAERTGGSVSTLTIQRTQQEDSAVYLCASSLDRDGVLFFGEGSRLTVL.

V usage is TRBV21-1 and J usage is TRBJ1-5; the table assigns TRBD1, which was not confirmed against the DNA. TRBV21-1 is a pseudogene locus. CDR3 size: 17 residues. For the CDR3, the DNA is TGTGCCAGCAGCAAAGAGGGGGACAGGGGGGCCAATCAGCCCCAGCATTTT. Translation: CASSKEGDRGANQPQHF.

This sequence joins TRBV6-1 and TRBJ1-5; no clear D gene. Germline V CDR1 and CDR2: MNHNS, SASEGT. V was pared by 3 bases and J by 6 bases, with 9 bases between. This CDR3 is built from 13 residues. The CDR3 spells CASSETVGQPQHF. In DNA form, the CDR3 reads TGTGCCAGCAGTGAGACGGTTGGTCAGCCCCAGCATTTT.